The present entry profiles one T cell receptor (beta chain) with its context. Its antigen remains unidentified. These data are taken from a study of T cells in Graves' hyperthyroidism and ophthalmopathy. Overall study results and limits: Clonotypes that were expanded in thyroid above 0.001 mostly appeared in blood too.

Amplified TCR beta CDR3 regions derived from RNA transcripts. When the TCR CDR3 underwent first-round RT-PCR, the HTBI primer set was used. TCRdb re-called the multiplex PCR reads with MiXCR, one entry per CDR3 protein. Found here are some 740,000 distinct CDR3 sequences, 14% of them singletons; the top ten hold approximately 10%. The CDR3 has 15 amino acids. Germline V gene lookup returns CDR1 MNHNS and CDR2 SASEGT. The sequencing input was blood. The TCR comes from a woman aged 18-29 years with Graves' hyperthyroidism. The chain combines TRBV6-1 with TRBJ2-1; TRBD2 matches 7 bases. TRBJ2-7 explains the end of the DNA better; the J call may be wrong. The CDR3 region is CASSQLATNYNEQYF. In nucleotides, the CDR3 is TGTGCCAGCAGTCAACTAGCGACCAACTACAATGAGCAGTACTTC.